Sequencing of this T cell receptor beta chain was carried out in a study of radiotherapy plus CTLA-4 blockade in lung cancer. Clones were read by immunoSEQ multiplex PCR, and TCRdb kept only the in-frame ones, dropping some. The sample contains about 59,000 clones, around three quarters of which appear only once. The CDR3 totals 15 residues. The germline V gene has CDR1 MNHEY and CDR2 SVGAGI. Unmatched junction bases numbered 3, after V lost 0 bases and J lost 8 bases. The rearrangement joins TRBV6-5 to TRBJ2-2; TRBD1 aligns across 10 bases. This clonotype was sampled from a human donor with non-small cell lung cancer whose response to radiotherapy plus ipilimumab could not be evaluated. Sample: peripheral blood, taken from a patient treated with radiotherapy plus ipilimumab. The CDR3: CASSYSGQGVGELFF. The CDR3 DNA reads TGTGCCAGCAGTTACTCAGGACAGGGGGTGGGGGAGCTGTTTTTT.